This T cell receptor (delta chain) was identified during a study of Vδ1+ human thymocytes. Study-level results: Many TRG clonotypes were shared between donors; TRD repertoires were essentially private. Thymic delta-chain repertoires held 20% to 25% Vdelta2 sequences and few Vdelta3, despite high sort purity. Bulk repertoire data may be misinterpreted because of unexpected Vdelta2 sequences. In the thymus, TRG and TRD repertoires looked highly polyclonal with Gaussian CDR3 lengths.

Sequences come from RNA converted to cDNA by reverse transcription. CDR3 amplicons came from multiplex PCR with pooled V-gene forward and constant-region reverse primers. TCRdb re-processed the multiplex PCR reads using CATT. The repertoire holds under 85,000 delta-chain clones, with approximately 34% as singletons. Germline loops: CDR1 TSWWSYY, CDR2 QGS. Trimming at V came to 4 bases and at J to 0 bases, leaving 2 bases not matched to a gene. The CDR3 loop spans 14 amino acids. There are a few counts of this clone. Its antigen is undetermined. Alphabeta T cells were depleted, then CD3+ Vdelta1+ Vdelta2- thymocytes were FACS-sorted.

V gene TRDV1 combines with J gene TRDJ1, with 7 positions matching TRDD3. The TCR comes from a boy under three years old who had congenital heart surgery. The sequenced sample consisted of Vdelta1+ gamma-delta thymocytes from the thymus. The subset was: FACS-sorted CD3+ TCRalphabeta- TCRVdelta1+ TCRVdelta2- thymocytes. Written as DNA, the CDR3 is TGTGCTCTTGGGGGGCTGGGGGACACCGATAAACTCATCTTT. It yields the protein CALGGLGDTDKLIF.